The 5 T cell receptor beta chains reported below all come from one sample, sequenced in a study of post-analysis software for immune sequencing data. Findings of the study overall: Among 5 or 6 TRBV segments more frequent in patients than controls were TRBV5-6, TRBV5-1 and TRBV20-1.

Their recognized antigens are unknown. Built from TCR beta cDNA, the libraries had unique molecular identifiers in them. Using its own MiXCR run on the PCR reads, TCRdb lists one record per CDR3 protein. The table records about 810,000 distinct CDR3 sequences, 53% of them present only once. The sample comprised blood. The receptor source for this set is a girl aged 10-17 years with multiple sclerosis.

This chain links TRBV6-2 or TRBV6-3 with TRBJ2-3; 10 nucleotides match TRBD2. Germline V CDR1 and CDR2: MNHEY, SVGEGT. This CDR3 spans 15 amino acids. Trimming removed 6 bases from V and 4 bases from J; junction bases left unmatched: 7. The CDR3, as DNA: TGTGCCAGCAGCCCGGGACTAGCGTCATCAGATACGCAGTATTTT. It yields the protein CASSPGLASSDTQYF.

The chain has TRBV5-1 and TRBJ1-4; no clear D. The V gene lost 0 bases and the J gene lost 4 bases, with 7 bases spanning the gap. Germline V CDR1 and CDR2: SGHRS, YFSETQ. The length of the CDR3 is 14 residues. The CDR3 region is CASSLDGYNEKLFF. The CDR3 DNA is TGCGCCAGCAGCTTGGACGGGTATAATGAAAAACTGTTTTTT. The full variable domain, with the rest looked up from reference TRBV5-1 and TRBJ1-4, is KAGVTQTPRYLIKTRGQQVTLSCSPISGHRSVSWYQQTPGQGLQFLFEYFSETQRNKGNFPGRFSGRQFSNSRSEMNVSTLELGDSALYLCASSLDGYNEKLFFGSGTQLSVL.

The rearrangement joins TRBV20-1 to TRBJ2-3, with TRBD1 matching over 7 bases. Per germline, CDR1 DFQATT and CDR2 SNEGSKA (reference sequence). This CDR3 has 14 amino acids. V lost 8 bases to trimming and J lost 0 bases; unmatched junction nucleotides: 8. The CDR3 DNA is TGCAGTACTAACAGGGGCCCTAGCACAGATACGCAGTATTTT. Translating it yields CSTNRGPSTDTQYF.

The rearrangement links TRBV20-1 to TRBJ1-2; D is possibly TRBD1 (5 bases). The V end lost 3 bases, the J end lost 7 bases, and 12 bases lay between the germline ends. The CDR3 is made up of 12 amino acids. Germline loops: CDR1 DFQATT, CDR2 SNEGSKA (reference sequence). The CDR3 protein is CSASRQGSGYTF. The CDR3 DNA follows: TGCAGTGCTAGTCGGCAGGGTTCTGGCTACACCTTC.

This clonotype was seen a few times. The V gene is TRBV12-3 or TRBV12-4, the J gene TRBJ1-2; D call uncertain. The CDR3 is made up of 14 amino acids. V shed 3 bases and J shed 2 bases, with 10 bases lying between them. The CDR3 is CASSFRGQNYGYTF. In DNA, the CDR3 is TGTGCCAGCAGTTTCCGCGGGCAGAACTATGGCTACACCTTC.